The entry below gives a single T cell receptor beta chain sequence along with its context. The data belong to a study of blood T cell repertoires in COVID-19. Study summary: T cells, B-cell-depleted T cells, or PBMCs provided the cDNA or gDNA that served as material.

The length of the CDR3 is 15 residues. Germline CDR1 is MDHEN and CDR2 is SYDVKM. V trimming: 0 bases; J trimming: 4 bases; junction bases outside the gene matches: 2. In the original workflow: Cell counts per sample came from amplifying reference gene primers. Produced via immunoSEQ multiplex PCR; TCRdb's table is partial and in-frame only. V and J calls and clone size follow that table, whereas D and trimming were derived from the DNA. The table lists roughly 440,000 clones, 88% of them singletons. Sequencing was carried out using peripheral blood. This sequence was found in a woman between 50 and 59 years old with COVID-19, enrolled during active disease. V gene TRBV28 combines with J gene TRBJ2-5, with 10 bases matching TRBD2. This chain's CDR3 is CASSLWPSGGETQYF. As DNA, the CDR3 is TGTGCCAGCAGTTTATGGCCTAGCGGGGGAGAGACCCAGTACTTC.